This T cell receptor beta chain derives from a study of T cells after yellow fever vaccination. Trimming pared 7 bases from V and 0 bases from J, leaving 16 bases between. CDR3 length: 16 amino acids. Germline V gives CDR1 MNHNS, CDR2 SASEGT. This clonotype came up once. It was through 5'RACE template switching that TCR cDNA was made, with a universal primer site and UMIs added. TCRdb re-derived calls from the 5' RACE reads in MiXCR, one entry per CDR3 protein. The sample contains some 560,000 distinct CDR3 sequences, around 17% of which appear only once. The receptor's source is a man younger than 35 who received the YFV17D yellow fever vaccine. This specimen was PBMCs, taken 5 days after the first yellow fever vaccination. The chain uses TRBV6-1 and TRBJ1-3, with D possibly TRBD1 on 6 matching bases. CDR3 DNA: TGTGCCAGCATCCTGGGGGCGCTATACTCTGGAAACACCATATATTTT. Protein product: CASILGALYSGNTIYF.